The T cell receptor (beta chain) described here comes from a study of regulatory dendritic cells for organ transplantation. Study-wide points: Mature dendritic cells appeared to drive more memory CD8+ clonal expansion than regulatory ones. Memory T cells were less diverse than naive, with memory CD8+ most oligoclonal. Considerable individual heterogeneity was seen in alloreactive memory CD8+ T cells.

Trimming removed 4 bases from V and 3 bases from J; junction bases left unmatched: 7. CDR3 length: 16 residues. Germline lookup yields CDR1 MNHNS and CDR2 SASEGT. CFSE-labeled sorted T cells met regulatory or mature dendritic cells for four to five days. FACS sorted CD4+ or CD8+ T cells into CD45RA+ naive and CD45RO+ memory. The method was immunoSEQ multiplex PCR; TCRdb's version includes in-frame clones alone and lacks a portion of them. The table shows about 12,000 clones, with 75% to 80% occurring only once. Regarding this clone: Its target is not known.

The TCR originated in a human donor in good health. Sequencing was carried out using naive CD8+ T cells from blood cultured with regulatory dendritic cells. Described subset: CD45RA+ naive T cells. The V call is TRBV6-1, the J call TRBJ2-1; 9 bases align to TRBD2. The CDR3 coding sequence is TGTGCCAGCAGTGCCTTAGCGGGGGCCGACTACAATGAGCAGTTCTTC. This encodes CASSALAGADYNEQFF.